These 8 T cell receptor beta chains were sequenced from one sample in a study of blood T cell repertoires in COVID-19. TCRdb's copy holds only in-frame clones and misses some; the assay was immunoSEQ multiplex PCR. Of more than 350,000 clones detected, about 87% appear once; the ten largest clones hold about 10%. The sample consisted of PBMCs or T cells enriched from blood (not recorded which). These TCRs come from a woman aged 50 to 65 who had recovered from COVID-19.

V gene TRBV5-4 combines with J gene TRBJ2-7; 9 bases agree with TRBD1. CDR3 length: 15 residues. Per the germline V gene, CDR1 is SGHNT and CDR2 is YYREEE (reference sequence). The ends lost 0 bases at V and 4 bases at J; junction bases unmatched: 5. Here the CDR3 DNA reads TGTGCCAGCAGCTTGGAACAGGGGGCGAGTTACGAGCAGTACTTC. Its translation is CASSLEQGASYEQYF.

This chain links TRBV28 with TRBJ2-7; D call uncertain. Germline loops: CDR1 MDHEN, CDR2 SYDVKM. This CDR3 is 13 amino acids long. V was shortened by 3 bases and J by 3 bases, with 9 bases between the two germline ends. For the CDR3, the DNA is TGTGCCAGCAGTTTGGGCAGTTACTACGAGCAGTACTTC. It yields the protein CASSLGSYYEQYF.

J is TRBJ1-3 and V is TRBV5-6; D may be TRBD1 (6 bases). V was clipped by 5 bases and J by 2 bases, with 14 bases between them. The CDR3 runs 15 residues. CDR1 is SGHDT, CDR2 YYEEEE, per germline. CDR3 amino acids: CASRSTGMPGNTIYF. CDR3 in DNA: TGTGCCAGCAGGTCCACAGGGATGCCTGGAAACACCATATATTTT.

The chain has TRBV6-2 or TRBV6-3 and TRBJ1-5, with no clear D. CDR3 length: 15 amino acids. CDR1 and CDR2 (germline): MNHEY, SVGEGT. Trimming took off 4 bases at V and 1 base at J, with 11 bases between the two ends. CDR3 in DNA: TGTGCCAGCAGTTCTCAGAGGGTGAGCAATCAGCCCCAGCATTTT. Protein: CASSSQRVSNQPQHF.

The chain combines TRBV18 with TRBJ1-5, with a weak D call TRBD1 (6 bases). Per germline, CDR1 KGHSH and CDR2 LQKENI. The V gene lost 3 bases and the J gene lost 7 bases, with 16 bases spanning the gap. This CDR3 region has 15 residues. The CDR3 nucleotides are TGTGCCAGCTCACCGGACAGATCCAGGATCCAGCCCCAGCATTTT. Its protein is CASSPDRSRIQPQHF.

This clone came up once. The chain has TRBV5-1 and TRBJ2-5, with 7 bases that match TRBD1. Germline CDR1 SGHRS, CDR2 YFSETQ. Trimming removed 0 bases from V and 5 bases from J; junction bases left unmatched: 7. This CDR3 has 15 amino acids. CDR3 residues: CASSLADRVGETQYF. In nucleotides, the CDR3 is TGCGCCAGCAGCTTGGCCGACAGGGTCGGGGAGACCCAGTACTTC.

Here the CDR3 DNA reads TGTGCCAGCAGTACCGACCCGGGACAGGGTGGTGGTAATGAGCAGTTCTTC. As protein: CASSTDPGQGGGNEQFF. This chain joins TRBV7-9 and TRBJ2-1; 9 bases are a match to TRBD1. V lost 6 bases and J lost 7; bases outside the gene matches: 16. The CDR3 is made up of 17 amino acids. CDR1 is SEHNR, CDR2 FQNEAQ, per germline (reference sequence).

V gene TRBV30 combines with J gene TRBJ1-1; D unclear. Germline V lookup: CDR1 GTSNPN, CDR2 SVGIG (reference sequence). Trimming stripped 4 bases from V and 5 bases from J, with 8 bases between. CDR3 length: 11 amino acids. DNA for the CDR3: TGTGCCTGGACTAGGAGAACTGAAGCTTTCTTT. This gives the protein CAWTRRTEAFF.